The present T cell receptor (beta chain) was sequenced within a study of blood T cells in healthy people across ages. Findings of the study overall: Estimated diversity, derived from one million T cells, was regarded as an underestimate.

Trimming cost V 4 bases and J 4 bases, with 11 bases left between them. The CDR3 contains 14 residues. A second PCR, run for roughly 7 to 12 cycles, used a sample-barcoded 5' primer plus a J-beta primer mix. Using its own MiXCR run on the 5' RACE reads, TCRdb lists one record per CDR3 protein. The repertoire consists of under 1,000,000 distinct CDR3 sequences, with under 40% occurring once and the leading ten covering 13%. This clonotype was detected many times. Its specificity is not known. This sequence was found in a man between 18 and 35 years old in good health. Sequencing was carried out using blood. V and J are TRBV12-3 or TRBV12-4 and TRBJ2-1, with a weak D call TRBD1 (5 bases). The CDR3 loop is CASSSIRDYNEQFF. For the CDR3, the DNA is TGTGCCAGCAGTTCCATCAGGGATTACAATGAGCAGTTCTTC.